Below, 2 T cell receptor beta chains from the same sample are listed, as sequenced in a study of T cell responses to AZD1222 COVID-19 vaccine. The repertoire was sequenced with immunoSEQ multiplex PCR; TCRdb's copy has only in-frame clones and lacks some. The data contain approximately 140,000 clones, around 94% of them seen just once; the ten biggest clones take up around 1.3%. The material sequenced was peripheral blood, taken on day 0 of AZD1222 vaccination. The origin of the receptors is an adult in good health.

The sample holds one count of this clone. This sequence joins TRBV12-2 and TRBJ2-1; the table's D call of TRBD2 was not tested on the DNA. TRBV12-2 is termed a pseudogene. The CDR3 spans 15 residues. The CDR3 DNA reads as TGTGCAAGACACCTCCTGGAGGGGGGGTACAATGAGCAGTTCTTC. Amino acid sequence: CARHLLEGGYNEQFF.

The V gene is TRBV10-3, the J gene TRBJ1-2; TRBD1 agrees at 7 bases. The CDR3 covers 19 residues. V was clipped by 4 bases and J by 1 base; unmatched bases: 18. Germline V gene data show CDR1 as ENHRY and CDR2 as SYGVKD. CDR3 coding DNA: TGTGCCATCAGTGGAGGCCTCTTTGGGACAGCTCAAATTAACTATGGCTACACCTTC. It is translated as CAISGGLFGTAQINYGYTF.